The following is a TCR beta chain sequence with its context. This sample stems from a study of OX40 agonist ivuxolimab in advanced cancers. Turning to the study itself: It was ivuxolimab, an agonistic anti-OX40 (CD134) antibody, that patients were treated with. Hepatocellular carcinoma, melanoma, renal cell or head and neck cancer affected the dose-escalation patients.

Method: immunoSEQ multiplex PCR; TCRdb's copy keeps in-frame clones and lacks some. Among 100,000 to 150,000 clones listed, 85% to 95% were seen once. V was cut by 1 base and J by 4 bases, with 13 bases left in between. The CDR3 totals 14 residues. In germline, CDR1 is GTSNPN, CDR2 SVGIG (reference sequence). The sequence derives from an adult with an advanced solid tumor such as melanoma, head and neck, liver or kidney cancer. The J gene is TRBJ1-2, the V gene TRBV30; D unclear. Sequenced material: CD4+ or CD8+ T cells sorted from blood, taken in a trial of the OX40 agonist ivuxolimab. The CDR3 loop reads CAWSGVARSYGYTF. As DNA, the CDR3 is TGTGCCTGGAGTGGAGTGGCCAGAAGCTATGGCTACACCTTC.